The 19 T cell receptor beta chains listed next were all sequenced from one sample in a study of T cells in Graves' hyperthyroidism and ophthalmopathy. Researchers took RNA transcripts and amplified the TCR beta CDR3 regions from them. A set of HTBI primers served as the primers for a first-round RT-PCR of the TCR CDR3. TCRdb ran MiXCR on the multiplex PCR reads and lists one entry per CDR3 protein. The data show 550,000 to 700,000 distinct CDR3 sequences, roughly 46% seen once. Material for sequencing was peripheral blood or thyroid tissue (not recorded which). These receptors were taken from an adult woman with Graves' disease, either hyperthyroidism or ophthalmopathy (not recorded which).

The chain is built from TRBV7-3 and TRBJ1-3; tentatively, D is TRBD1 (5 bases). With 5 bases removed from V and 10 bases from J, the gap between germline ends came to 21 bases. CDR1 and CDR2 (germline): SGHTA, FQGTGA. The CDR3 is 15 amino acids. In DNA, the CDR3 is TGTGCCAGCAGCGAGGACGGGGCAGGCGTGAAGACCATATATTTT. Encoded protein: CASSEDGAGVKTIYF.

This clonotype came up many times. This chain joins TRBV2 and TRBJ1-1; D is unresolved. The germline V gene has CDR1 SNHLY and CDR2 FYNNEI. The CDR3 consists of 13 residues. Trimming took 7 bases from V and 1 from J, leaving 10 bases between them. The CDR3 reads CASIGQPNTEAFF. The CDR3 DNA reads TGTGCCAGCATAGGGCAACCGAACACTGAAGCTTTCTTT.

V and J are TRBV19 and TRBJ2-6; TRBD1 matches at 7 bases. V was clipped by 7 bases and J by 3 bases; unmatched bases: 12. Germline CDR1 LNHDA, CDR2 SQIVND (reference sequence). The CDR3 runs 17 residues. The CDR3 reads CASNSDDRAFGANVLTF. CDR3 DNA: TGTGCCAGTAACTCGGATGACAGGGCTTTTGGGGCCAACGTCCTGACTTTC.

In its sample, this clonotype was seen many times. A much larger clone differs by one base, so this may be a read error. The rearrangement links TRBV6-1 to TRBJ2-2, with D unclear. V was shortened by 1 base and J by 0 bases, with 6 bases between the two germline ends. Germline-derived CDR1 and CDR2 are MNHNS and SASEGT. CDR3 length equals 15 residues. The CDR3 nucleotides read TGTGCCAGCAGTGAAGGACACGCGAACACCGGGGAGCTGTTTTTT. It encodes CASSEGHANTGELFF.

The sample holds many counts of this clonotype. The CDR3 here is CASSQTGNSYEQYF. CDR3 in DNA: TGTGCCAGCAGCCAAACAGGGAACTCCTACGAGCAGTACTTC. The chain has TRBV14 and TRBJ2-7; tentative D call: TRBD1 (6 bases). V was cut by 2 bases and J by 0 bases, with 8 bases left in between. The CDR3 loop spans 14 amino acids. Germline CDR1 and CDR2: SGHDN and FVKESK.

CDR3 bases: TGTGCCAGCAGCGTAGGACAACCGAACACCGGGGAGCTGTTTTTT. Translated: CASSVGQPNTGELFF. V gene TRBV7-9 combines with J gene TRBJ2-2, with D possibly TRBD1 on 5 matching bases. The germline gives CDR1 SEHNR, CDR2 FQNEAQ (reference sequence). The CDR3 contains 15 residues. Deletions cut 5 bases from V and 0 bases from J, with 10 bases between.

The chain links TRBV7-9 to TRBJ1-2; D call uncertain. This CDR3 spans 11 amino acids. Trimming took 11 bases from V and 12 from J, leaving 19 bases between them. Germline-derived CDR1 and CDR2 are SEHNR and FQNEAQ (reference sequence). The CDR3 DNA sequence: TGTGCCTGCCGCGGCATTTACGGCAACACCTTC. It is translated as CACRGIYGNTF.

In this sample, this clonotype turned up many times. This chain links TRBV6-2 or TRBV6-3 with TRBJ1-5; 11 bases align to TRBD1. J was trimmed by 5 bases and V by 6 bases; bases with no gene match: 0. CDR3 size: 13 residues. Germline-derived CDR1 and CDR2 are MNHEY and SVGEGT. The CDR3 region is CASRDRGHQPQHF. Here the CDR3 DNA reads TGTGCCAGCAGGGACAGGGGGCATCAGCCCCAGCATTTT.

This clonotype was observed at least ten times. The chain combines TRBV11-2 with TRBJ2-7, with TRBD2 matching 11 bases. The V gene's germline CDR1 is SGHAT and CDR2 FQNNGV. The CDR3 is made up of 15 amino acids. J was trimmed by 4 bases and V by 2 bases; bases with no gene match: 4. CDR3 DNA sequence: TGTGCCAGCAGCTTAAGGACTAGCGGGCGTTACGAGCAGTACTTC. This translates into CASSLRTSGRYEQYF.

This chain links TRBV2 with TRBJ2-5, with D possibly matching TRBD2 (5 bases). This CDR3 has 12 residues. Germline values: CDR1 SNHLY, CDR2 FYNNEI. Trimming shortened V by 9 bases and J by 5 bases, and 13 bases separated the two germline ends. CDR3 DNA sequence: TGTGCCAGTTTAGTGGGAGTTGAGACCCAGTACTTC. Protein product: CASLVGVETQYF.

This clonotype was counted a few times. This sequence joins TRBV7-8 and TRBJ2-3, with D perhaps TRBD1 (6 bases). Germline values: CDR1 SGHVS, CDR2 FQNEAQ. The CDR3 runs to 15 residues. Trimming took off 5 bases at V and 0 bases at J, with 12 bases between the two ends. CDR3 nucleotides: TGTGCCAGCAGCACAGGGCGGGTTAGCACAGATACGCAGTATTTT. Translated: CASSTGRVSTDTQYF.

This clonotype turned up a few times. The chain links TRBV5-1 to TRBJ2-1; D not resolved. V was trimmed by 9 bases and J by 5 bases, leaving 18 bases between them. The CDR3 totals 14 residues. Germline V gives CDR1 SGHRS, CDR2 YFSETQ. The CDR3 is CATTAYGRDNEQFF. The CDR3 DNA reads TGCGCCACCACAGCCTACGGAAGGGACAATGAGCAGTTCTTC.

The chain recombines TRBV6-5 with TRBJ2-5, with TRBD1 identical over 7 bases. With V trimmed by 6 bases and J by 5 bases, 9 bases remained unmatched. The CDR3 extends over 14 amino acids. The germline CDR1 and CDR2 sequences are MNHEY and SVGAGI. CDR3 nucleotides: TGTGCCAGCAGCTTCGGACAGGCTGCGGAGACCCAGTACTTC. Residues: CASSFGQAAETQYF.

As concerns this clonotype: The CDR3 ends on some other residue instead of the conserved phenylalanine or tryptophan, so this is likely a read error. The DNA is omitted, as the CDR3 cannot be located on it reliably, and the CDR3 follows TCRdb's listing. This chain uses TRBV2 with TRBJ1-2. Germline CDR1 and CDR2: SNHLY and FYNNEI. The CDR3 region is 8 residues in length, termini included. CDR3 region: CASSIPLS.

With respect to this clonotype: The junction differs from germline at one of its ends, possibly a read error. The gene calls are TRBV10-3 and TRBJ2-7, with D tentatively TRBD2 (5 bases). The CDR3 loop spans 13 amino acids. Germline V gene data show CDR1 as ENHRY and CDR2 as SYGVKD. CDR3 in amino acids: CASSPRVDYGQYF. As DNA, the CDR3 is TGTGCCAGCAGCCCGAGGGTAGACTACGGGCAGTACTTC.

This clonotype was recorded a few times. This sequence joins TRBV7-2 and TRBJ2-3; 8 nucleotides line up with TRBD2. The CDR3 runs 14 residues. Germline values: CDR1 SGHTA, CDR2 FQGNSA. V lost 1 base, J lost 4 bases, and 1 base stayed unmatched. The CDR3 sequence: CASSLVREADTQYF. In DNA, the CDR3 is TGTGCCAGCAGCTTAGTGCGGGAGGCAGATACGCAGTATTTT.

This clonotype was counted a few times. The rearrangement links TRBV7-6 to TRBJ2-5; tentative D call: TRBD2 (6 bases). Deletions cut 3 bases from V and 4 bases from J, with 12 bases between. CDR3 length: 14 amino acids. Germline CDR1 reads SGHVS; CDR2 reads FNYEAQ. CDR3 DNA: TGTGCCAGCAGCTTCACCCAGGGACTAGAGACCCAGTACTTC. Encoded protein: CASSFTQGLETQYF.

The chain employs TRBV5-6 and TRBJ1-2; 7 nucleotides align to TRBD1. This CDR3 has 14 amino acids. Germline values: CDR1 SGHDT, CDR2 YYEEEE. J gave up 7 bases and V 4 bases, and 10 bases lay outside the gene matches. CDR3 nucleotide sequence: TGTGCCAGCAGCACCAACAGGGGCAGTAGTGGCTACACCTTC. It yields the protein CASSTNRGSSGYTF.

The V call is TRBV6-2 or TRBV6-3, the J call TRBJ1-5; D is possibly TRBD1 (5 bases). CDR1 is MNHEY and CDR2 is SVGEGT in the germline V gene. Trimming removed 2 bases from V and 2 bases from J, with 10 bases in between. This CDR3 region has 15 residues. CDR3 in DNA: TGTGCCAGCAGTTACAGGGGTATCGGCAATCAGCCCCAGCATTTT. Translation: CASSYRGIGNQPQHF.